These T cell receptor beta chains were read from a single sample in a study of patients and donors after allogeneic stem cell transplantation. TCRdb analysed the RT-PCR reads with MiXCR anew, one entry per CDR3 protein. The sample contains some 200,000 distinct CDR3 sequences, 41% of which appear only once. The sample was blood, either unsorted or a sorted T cell fraction (not recorded which). These receptors originate from a human donor who was either an allogeneic HSCT recipient or a stem cell or donor lymphocyte infusion donor (not recorded which). It is not recorded whose cells these are; they may come from a transplant donor. CDR3s include the opening cysteine and the closing phenylalanine or tryptophan. Each record gives: V gene, D gene, J gene, clone size, CDR3 DNA, CDR3 protein. D genes are given only for firm matches. The size field is filled for only some rows; it gives once, few, many or a size class.

v_call: TRBV5-1; d_call: .; j_call: TRBJ2-4; clone_size: few; cdr3_nt: TGCGCCAGCAGCTTGGCCGTACCCCTAGCCAAAAACATTCAGTACTTC; cdr3_aa: CASSLAVPLAKNIQYF
v_call: TRBV21-1; d_call: .; j_call: TRBJ1-2; clone_size: few; cdr3_nt: TGTGCCAGCACCCCGGTATGTGTTGGCTACACCTTC; cdr3_aa: CASTPVCVGYTF
v_call: TRBV6-2/TRBV6-3; d_call: .; j_call: TRBJ1-2; clone_size: few; cdr3_nt: TGTGCCAGCAGTTCCGTCACAGGGATCTATGGCTACACCTTC; cdr3_aa: CASSSVTGIYGYTF
v_call: TRBV5-1; d_call: .; j_call: TRBJ2-3; clone_size: few; cdr3_nt: TGCGCCAGCAGCTTGGCCGTTTGGGGGGATACGCAGTATTTT; cdr3_aa: CASSLAVWGDTQYF
v_call: TRBV13; d_call: TRBD2; j_call: TRBJ2-1; clone_size: .; cdr3_nt: TGTGCCAGCAGCCCCCTCCCAGCCCGACTAGCGGGTCTATACAATGAGCAGTTCTTC; cdr3_aa: CASSPLPARLAGLYNEQFF
v_call: TRBV4-3; d_call: .; j_call: TRBJ2-1; clone_size: .; cdr3_nt: TGCGCCAGCAGCCGGACGCAATTCCGGGCGGAACACAATGAGCAGTTCTTC; cdr3_aa: CASSRTQFRAEHNEQFF
v_call: TRBV20-1; d_call: .; j_call: TRBJ2-1; clone_size: .; cdr3_nt: TGCAGTGCTCCTCGCCCCTCCTACAATGAGCAGTTCTTC; cdr3_aa: CSAPRPSYNEQFF
v_call: TRBV6-1; d_call: .; j_call: TRBJ1-2; clone_size: few; cdr3_nt: TGTGCCAGCAGTGAAGGGGTGGCGATTGATGGCTACACCTTC; cdr3_aa: CASSEGVAIDGYTF
v_call: TRBV3-1; d_call: .; j_call: TRBJ1-1; clone_size: once; cdr3_nt: TGTGCCAGCAGCCATGTGAACACTGAAGCTTTCTTT; cdr3_aa: CASSHVNTEAFF
v_call: TRBV6-5; d_call: TRBD1; j_call: TRBJ1-2; clone_size: .; cdr3_nt: TGTGCCAGCAGACACGACAGGGGGGCCTATGGCTACACCTTC; cdr3_aa: CASRHDRGAYGYTF
v_call: TRBV20-1; d_call: .; j_call: TRBJ2-1; clone_size: few; cdr3_nt: TGCAGTGTCCCCTCTCATTCGGGACGAGGAAATGAGCAGTTCTTC; cdr3_aa: CSVPSHSGRGNEQFF
v_call: TRBV20-1; d_call: TRBD2; j_call: TRBJ2-4; clone_size: .; cdr3_nt: TGCAGTGCCGATCGGACTAGTCTAAAAAACATTCAGTACTTC; cdr3_aa: CSADRTSLKNIQYF
v_call: TRBV4-1; d_call: TRBD2; j_call: TRBJ2-1; clone_size: few; cdr3_nt: TGCGCCAGCAGCCAAGCTAGCGGGATATACAATGAGCAGTTCTTC; cdr3_aa: CASSQASGIYNEQFF
v_call: TRBV6-1; d_call: .; j_call: TRBJ1-2; clone_size: .; cdr3_nt: TGTGCCAGCAGTGAAGAACCGTTCTATGGCTACACCTTC; cdr3_aa: CASSEEPFYGYTF
v_call: TRBV28; d_call: TRBD2; j_call: TRBJ2-1; clone_size: .; cdr3_nt: TGTGCCAGCAGTTCCGGACTAGCGGGAGGGATGGATGAGCAGTTCTTC; cdr3_aa: CASSSGLAGGMDEQFF
v_call: TRBV20-1; d_call: TRBD2; j_call: TRBJ2-7; clone_size: .; cdr3_nt: TGCAGTGCTAGAATACCGGGACTAGCGTACTCCTACGAGCAGTACTTC; cdr3_aa: CSARIPGLAYSYEQYF
v_call: TRBV6-5; d_call: .; j_call: TRBJ1-5; clone_size: .; cdr3_nt: TGTGCCAGCAGTGAGGGGATGGGCCAGCCCCAGCATTTT; cdr3_aa: CASSEGMGQPQHF
v_call: TRBV25-1; d_call: .; j_call: TRBJ2-7; clone_size: medium-sized; cdr3_nt: TGTGCCAGCAGTCCTGGGGGCTACGAGCAGTACTTC; cdr3_aa: CASSPGGYEQYF
v_call: TRBV15; d_call: TRBD1; j_call: TRBJ1-1; clone_size: .; cdr3_nt: TGTGCCACCAGCAGCGGGACAGGGAATGGTAACACTGAAGCTTTCTTT; cdr3_aa: CATSSGTGNGNTEAFF
v_call: TRBV12-3/TRBV12-4; d_call: .; j_call: TRBJ2-7; clone_size: few; cdr3_nt: TGTGCCAGCAGTGCGAGGGGTTTGGATTCCTACGAGCAGTACTTC; cdr3_aa: CASSARGLDSYEQYF
v_call: TRBV20-1; d_call: TRBD1; j_call: TRBJ1-4; clone_size: .; cdr3_nt: TGCAGTGCTCCCGGGACAGGAAGCGAAAAACTGTTTTTT; cdr3_aa: CSAPGTGSEKLFF
v_call: TRBV4-3; d_call: .; j_call: TRBJ1-6; clone_size: .; cdr3_nt: TGCGCCAGCAGCCAAGTCCCGCAGGCGCCAAATTCACCCCTCCACTTT; cdr3_aa: CASSQVPQAPNSPLHF
v_call: TRBV7-9; d_call: .; j_call: TRBJ2-7; clone_size: few; cdr3_nt: TGTGCCAGCAGCTTATCCCTGGCGGGTTCCGAGCAGTACTTC; cdr3_aa: CASSLSLAGSEQYF
v_call: TRBV29-1; d_call: .; j_call: TRBJ1-2; clone_size: once; cdr3_nt: TGCAGCGTTCCGTCGGACGCGGGGTACTATGGCTACACCTTC; cdr3_aa: CSVPSDAGYYGYTF
v_call: TRBV7-9; d_call: .; j_call: TRBJ2-5; clone_size: once; cdr3_nt: TGTGCCAGCAGCTTATCGGCTAGCTCCGGGACCCAGTACTTC; cdr3_aa: CASSLSASSGTQYF
v_call: TRBV6-2/TRBV6-3; d_call: .; j_call: TRBJ2-1; clone_size: few; cdr3_nt: TGTGCCAGCAGTTACTCAGCAGGGGTCGATGAGCAGTTCTTC; cdr3_aa: CASSYSAGVDEQFF
v_call: TRBV7-3; d_call: .; j_call: TRBJ2-3; clone_size: .; cdr3_nt: TGTGCCAGCAGCCAATCCGGGGATACGCAGTATTTT; cdr3_aa: CASSQSGDTQYF
v_call: TRBV20-1; d_call: .; j_call: TRBJ1-5; clone_size: few; cdr3_nt: TGCAGTCTCGGGCTAGGGGACAGCAATCAGCCCCAGCATTTT; cdr3_aa: CSLGLGDSNQPQHF
v_call: TRBV7-9; d_call: .; j_call: TRBJ2-7; clone_size: once; cdr3_nt: TGTGCCAGCGACGGGGGCTACGAGCAGTACTTC; cdr3_aa: CASDGGYEQYF
v_call: TRBV12-3/TRBV12-4; d_call: TRBD1; j_call: TRBJ1-2; clone_size: .; cdr3_nt: TGTGCCAGCAGTTTTCTTCCGGGACAGGGGATAGGATTGAATGGCTACACCTTC; cdr3_aa: CASSFLPGQGIGLNGYTF
v_call: TRBV28; d_call: .; j_call: TRBJ1-2; clone_size: .; cdr3_nt: TGTGCCAGCAGCCTGTGGCCCGGCGGGGGCTACACCTTC; cdr3_aa: CASSLWPGGGYTF